This TCR beta chain came from a study of a mutant IDH1 vaccine in newly diagnosed glioma (dated by TCRdb to the early 2020s). At the level of the whole study: The approximately 33 treated patients were approximately 62% male and roughly 40% female, with a mean age of around 40 years. Prior to enrollment, standard therapy consisting of radiotherapy alone, temozolomide alone, or radiochemotherapy with temozolomide had been administered to patients, with the combination being received by most patients. Peripheral blood samples were drawn at six visits, namely V03 (baseline), V05, V07, V10, V12 and V13. Longitudinal TCRB deep sequencing was performed for 20 to 30 treated patients wherever samples were available for exploratory analyses. The research as a whole found: The authors stated that sample limitations prevented analyses of patient blood samples from being reproduced. Immune responses induced by the vaccine were seen in 90% to 95% of patients across multiple MHC alleles. Availability determined which PBMC samples were chosen for TCRB deep sequencing. Pseudoprogression seemed to be unrelated to changes in the top peripheral T cell clonotypes found by TCRB sequencing.

To note about this clone: The target of this receptor is not known. Base qualities are not provided; no much larger clone lies one nucleotide away.

The time point label, as the study defines it: baseline, week 1 (first vaccination visit). Explained via the paper, the treatment or condition label denotes: pre-vaccination baseline after standard-of-care therapy. Donors had newly diagnosed WHO grade 3 or 4 IDH1-mutant astrocytomas with loss of nuclear ATRX. The samples were drawn from NOA16, a multicentre, single-arm, open-label phase I trial in Germany that tested a mutant IDH1 peptide vaccine in humans for the first time. Blood drawn at visit V03 was used as the baseline sample for immunogenicity testing. The DNeasy Blood and Tissue Kit was used to extract genomic DNA from EDTA blood for TCRB sequencing. The protocol used for the library was the immunoSEQ multiplex PCR assay. The hsTCRB Kit was used according to the manufacturer's protocol to amplify rearranged TCR beta chain sequences. TCRB libraries were sequenced on an Illumina MiSeq. The study's processing was this. Demultiplexing, trimming and gene mapping were performed with the kit vendor's proprietary platform. In TCRdb, the immuneACCESS table is reduced to in-frame sequences with V and J assigned. These tables do not hold every clone; where another copy was compared, an unresolved V gene accounts for under half, and the others remain unexplained. The DNA gave D and trimming, while V, J and clone size come from that table. This sample gives under 75,000 clones in total; more than 90% of them show up just once. Roughly 2.5% of the sample lies in the top ten.

The CDR3 spans 11 residues, from the cysteine through the phenylalanine. Only CDR3 DNA is held: 33 bases, read in frame from base 1. For CDR1 and CDR2, the germline V gene lists SNHLY and FYNNEI. Ends trimmed: V by 9 bases, J by 6 bases; bases unmatched to a gene: 4. Here the sequenced sample was PBMCs, taken from a glioma patient treated with radiotherapy, temozolomide or both. The sequence was obtained from a man in his forties or fifties with glioma. The chain links TRBV2 with TRBJ1-1; 7 central nucleotides agree with TRBD1. This receptor carries the CDR3 CARQGNAEAFF. The DNA reads as follows: TGTGCCAGACAGGGGAATGCTGAAGCTTTCTTT.